This entry describes one T cell receptor (beta chain). Its cognate antigen is unknown. The sample comes from a study of T cells in Graves' hyperthyroidism and ophthalmopathy. Study-level points and caveats: Clonotypes that were expanded in thyroid above 0.001 mostly appeared in blood too. Using 13 V-J features, a model discriminated ophthalmopathy from stable hyperthyroidism.

Trimming left V 5 bases short and J 2 bases short, with 22 bases between. Germline values: CDR1 SGHDN, CDR2 FVKESK. The CDR3 has 19 residues. TCR beta CDR3 region amplification was performed from RNA transcripts. HTBI primers were the set used in a first-round RT-PCR of the TCR CDR3. TCRdb recomputed calls from the multiplex PCR reads with MiXCR, one row per CDR3 protein. The sample has about 640,000 distinct CDR3 sequences, under 25% seen once. This chain uses TRBV14 with TRBJ2-6; tentatively, D is TRBD1 or TRBD2 (5 bases each). This clonotype was obtained from a man aged 25 to 45 with Graves' ophthalmopathy. The sequenced material came from blood. In nucleotides, the CDR3 is TGTGCCAGCAGCTCACCCTCGGGACGGGGAATTACTGGGGCCAACGTCCTGACTTTC. It specifies CASSSPSGRGITGANVLTF.